Below, 14 T cell receptor beta chains from the same sample are listed, as sequenced in a study of blood T cell repertoires in COVID-19. The data were produced by immunoSEQ multiplex PCR, yet TCRdb's version contains in-frame clones alone and is incomplete. The sample consists of approximately 300,000 clones, around 89% of them appearing once. Sample: peripheral blood. These receptors all stem from a man between 18 and 35 years old who had recovered from COVID-19.

This chain connects TRBV7-2 to TRBJ1-1; 9 bases match TRBD1. CDR1 is SGHTA, CDR2 FQGNSA, per germline. The V segment lost 4 bases and the J segment 4 bases; nucleotides outside the gene matches: 10. The CDR3 totals 16 residues. CDR3 loop: CASSSQTGGTSTEAFF. The CDR3 DNA follows: TGTGCCAGCAGCTCCCAGACAGGGGGGACGTCCACTGAAGCTTTCTTT.

The table lists this clone with many counts. Compared with germline, one end of the junction differs, possibly owing to a read error. This chain links TRBV13 with TRBJ1-5, with D tentatively TRBD1 (5 bases). This CDR3 comprises 14 residues. Germline V lookup: CDR1 PRHDT, CDR2 FYEKMQ (reference sequence). The CDR3 sequence: CASSLGQGGQPQHF. The CDR3 DNA reads TGTGCCAGCAGCCTAGGGCAGGGAGGTCAGCCCCAGCATTTT.

The chain employs TRBV5-4 and TRBJ2-7; 7 bases match TRBD1. Germline values: CDR1 SGHNT, CDR2 YYREEE (reference sequence). This CDR3 has 14 amino acids. J was trimmed by 2 bases and V by 4 bases; bases with no gene match: 6. CDR3 sequence (DNA): TGTGCCAGCAGCGCATGGGACAGCCCCTACGAGCAGTACTTC. Translated, it gives CASSAWDSPYEQYF.

J is TRBJ1-1 and V is TRBV19; D uncertain. CDR1 is LNHDA, CDR2 SQIVND, per germline (reference sequence). The length of the CDR3 is 15 residues. Trimming removed 1 base at V and 1 base at J, with 10 bases between. The CDR3 nucleotides read TGTGCCAGTAGTATAGGGTACCGGGGGAACACTGAAGCTTTCTTT. Protein: CASSIGYRGNTEAFF. Based on the CDR3 plus reference TRBV19 and TRBJ1-1, the full variable domain is DGGITQSPKYLFRKEGQNVTLSCEQNLNHDAMYWYRQDPGQGLRLIYYSQIVNDFQKGDIAEGYSVSREKKESFPLTVTSAQKNPTAFYLCASSIGYRGNTEAFFGQGTRLTVV.

The chain's CDR3 is CASSPGQGRTEAFF. CDR3 sequence (DNA): TGTGCCAGCAGCCCAGGACAGGGGAGGACTGAAGCTTTCTTT. The chain recombines TRBV9 with TRBJ1-1, with 9 nucleotides matching TRBD1. Losses at the gene ends were 4 bases for V and 5 bases for J; bases not matched to a gene: 6. The CDR3 loop spans 14 amino acids. The germline V gene encodes CDR1 SGDLS and CDR2 YYNGEE.

The V gene is TRBV9, the J gene TRBJ2-6; maybe TRBD1 (5 bases). Germline CDR1 and CDR2: SGDLS and YYNGEE. The germline V and J ends were trimmed by 3 bases and 0 bases, with 13 bases remaining between them. CDR3 length: 17 residues. In nucleotides, the CDR3 is TGTGCCAGCAGCGACAGCGAAACAGGCTCTGGGGCCAACGTCCTGACTTTC. Its translation: CASSDSETGSGANVLTF.

This rearrangement joins TRBV7-9 to TRBJ2-7; TRBD2 might be the D (7 bases). Germline values: CDR1 SEHNR, CDR2 FQNEAQ (reference sequence). The CDR3 runs 16 residues. V was shortened by 1 base and J by 2 bases, with 15 bases between the two germline ends. CDR3 sequence reads: CASSLVRGARTYEQYF. The CDR3 nucleotides are TGTGCCAGCAGCTTAGTTCGGGGGGCGCGCACCTACGAGCAGTACTTC.

This sequence joins TRBV21-1 and TRBJ1-2; TRBD1 was called by the table and not checked on the DNA. TRBV21-1 is described as a pseudogene. The CDR3 contains 13 residues. In nucleotides, the CDR3 is TGTGCCAGCAGCATGGACAGAGTCTATGGCTACACCTTC. Encoded protein: CASSMDRVYGYTF.

The rearrangement links TRBV3-1 (or the pseudogene TRBV3-2) to TRBJ2-3; TRBD2 is a possible D gene (5 bases). Per germline, CDR1 LGHDT and CDR2 YNNKEL (reference sequence). With 0 bases removed from V and 2 bases from J, the gap between germline ends came to 12 bases. The CDR3 has 16 residues. CDR3 sequence: CASSQEQRLLTDTQYF. The CDR3 region has the DNA TGTGCCAGCAGCCAAGAACAGCGGCTGCTCACAGATACGCAGTATTTT.

J is TRBJ1-2 and V is TRBV4-3, with 8 positions matching TRBD1. The CDR3 contains 14 residues. V lost 1 base to trimming and J lost 7 bases; unmatched junction nucleotides: 5. Germline-derived CDR1 and CDR2 are LGHNA and YSLEER. The CDR3 DNA reads TGCGCCAGCAGCCAAGCCAGGGGGCTGGGTGGCTACACCTTC. Protein: CASSQARGLGGYTF.

The chain combines TRBV6-1 with TRBJ2-7; 9 bases fit TRBD1. The ends lost 0 bases at V and 6 bases at J; junction bases unmatched: 9. Germline CDR1 and CDR2: MNHNS and SASEGT. The CDR3 covers 16 residues. The CDR3 loop is CASSEAAGQGIREQYF. The CDR3 DNA sequence: TGTGCCAGCAGTGAAGCGGCGGGACAGGGAATCCGCGAGCAGTACTTC.

The J gene is TRBJ1-6, the V gene TRBV27; 8 nucleotides match TRBD1. In germline, CDR1 is MNHEY, CDR2 SMNVEV (reference sequence). V dropped 4 bases and J dropped 9; count of bases not matched to a gene: 8. This CDR3 has 15 amino acids. CDR3 in amino acids: CASSSSETGVSPLHF. In DNA, the CDR3 is TGTGCCAGCAGTTCGAGTGAGACAGGGGTTTCACCCCTCCACTTT.

The chain is built from TRBV10-3 and TRBJ2-5; D is undetermined. Trimming pared 0 bases from V and 5 bases from J, leaving 13 bases between. The CDR3 is 15 amino acids. Germline V gives CDR1 ENHRY, CDR2 SYGVKD. CDR3 amino acids: CAISESNRGRETQYF. CDR3 DNA: TGTGCCATCAGTGAGTCTAACCGAGGTCGCGAGACCCAGTACTTC.

The rearrangement links TRBV27 to TRBJ1-6; a weak D match, TRBD1 (6 bases). This CDR3 has 18 amino acids. With 1 base removed from V and 6 bases from J, the gap between germline ends came to 19 bases. Germline V gene data show CDR1 as MNHEY and CDR2 as SMNVEV (reference sequence). Here the CDR3 DNA reads TGTGCCAGCAGTTTATACGACGAGGGGGTCACTAGTAATTCACCCCTCCACTTT. It encodes CASSLYDEGVTSNSPLHF.